Shown below are 5 T cell receptor beta chains from a single sample sequenced in a study of blood T cell repertoires in COVID-19. The method was immunoSEQ multiplex PCR; TCRdb's version includes in-frame clones alone and lacks a portion of them. In the table there are 200,000 to 250,000 clones, about 90% of which are singletons. Sequenced sample: peripheral blood. These receptors all stem from a man in his late teens or twenties with active or convalescent COVID-19.

This rearrangement joins TRBV29-1 to TRBJ2-7; D not resolved. The germline V gene encodes CDR1 SQVTM and CDR2 ANQGSEA. The CDR3 runs 11 residues. The ends were cut back, 7 bases at V and 3 bases at J, with 10 bases in the middle. The CDR3 loop reads CSGQYNYEQYF. The CDR3 DNA is TGCAGCGGGCAATACAACTACGAGCAGTACTTC.

Here the CDR3 reads CASSRGMRGNQPQHF. The CDR3 bases are TGTGCCAGCAGCCGGGGAATGAGGGGCAATCAGCCCCAGCATTTT. The chain joins TRBV3-1 (or the pseudogene TRBV3-2) to TRBJ1-5; no firm D call. V gave up 4 bases and J gave up 2 bases, with 12 bases separating them. CDR3 length equals 15 residues. CDR1 is LGHDT and CDR2 is YNNKEL in the germline V gene (reference sequence).

The gene calls are TRBV15 and TRBJ1-1; TRBD1 is a possible D gene (6 bases). Germline assignment: CDR1 LNHNV and CDR2 YYDKDF (reference sequence). Trimming stripped 3 bases from V and 3 bases from J, with 20 bases between. CDR3 length: 17 residues. The CDR3 loop reads CATSRERSPRGDTEAFF. The CDR3 nucleotides are TGTGCCACCAGCAGGGAGAGATCTCCCAGGGGTGACACTGAAGCTTTCTTT.

The chain uses TRBV7-9 and TRBJ1-5; TRBD1 matches 7 bases. Germline V gene sequence: CDR1 SEHNR, CDR2 FQNEAQ (reference sequence). CDR3 length equals 14 residues. V trimming: 4 bases; J trimming: 1 base; junction bases outside the gene matches: 1. The CDR3 coding sequence is TGTGCCAGCAGCTGGGGACAGAGCAATCAGCCCCAGCATTTT. This codes for CASSWGQSNQPQHF.

V gene TRBV10-3 combines with J gene TRBJ2-7; 8 positions match TRBD1. With 6 bases clipped from V and 4 bases from J, the junction kept 8 bases outside the gene matches. There are 14 residues in the CDR3. Looked up from germline, CDR1 is ENHRY and CDR2 is SYGVKD. CDR3 in DNA: TGTGCCATCAGCCCGGGACAGGCGGAATACGAGCAGTACTTC. This encodes CAISPGQAEYEQYF.